This section outlines one T cell receptor (beta chain) sequence together with its context. The CDR3 spans 15 residues. Germline V lookup: CDR1 SGHTA, CDR2 FQGNSA. With 4 bases removed from V and 8 bases from J, the gap between germline ends came to 20 bases. The data stem from a study of Ad26.COV2.S vaccination and SARS-CoV-2 variants. As for treatment: some 19 received Ad26.COV2.S at low or high dose, single or two shots; 5 received placebo; per-sample allocation not given. Day 63 after the first injection of vaccine or placebo was the sampling time. Clones were sequenced by immunoSEQ multiplex PCR, and TCRdb holds only the in-frame ones, with some missing. The sample comprises 350,000 to 500,000 clones, around 90% of which are singletons, and approximately 4.5% rests with the top ten.

The chain links TRBV7-2 to TRBJ1-1, with D possibly being TRBD1 (6 bases). The sample here was peripheral blood, taken in a trial of Ad26.COV2.S vaccine versus placebo. This clonotype was sampled from a person aged 18 to 65 who received the Ad26.COV2.S COVID-19 vaccine or a placebo. CDR3 sequence (DNA): TGTGCCAGCAGCTCCCAGACAGGAAGGAACTCCGAAGCTTTCTTT. This encodes CASSSQTGRNSEAFF.